Each of the 18 T cell receptor beta chains below was sequenced from the same sample in a study of cytomegalovirus exposure and HLA in healthy donors. Researchers ran the PCR with 60 Vbeta and 13 Jbeta primers. Libraries were prepared by immunoSEQ multiplex PCR; TCRdb keeps only in-frame clonotypes and omits some of them. The profile shows approximately 150,000 clones, 81% of them singletons. The material sequenced was PBMCs. Every receptor here comes from a middle-aged man in good health and CMV-seropositive.

This clone was seen a few times. The J gene is TRBJ2-3, the V gene TRBV6-1, with 13 bases identical to TRBD2. The CDR3 length is 17 residues. V lost 2 bases and J lost 1; bases outside the gene matches: 3. CDR1 is MNHNS, CDR2 SASEGT, per germline. Here the CDR3 reads CASSETTSGRGTDTQYF. In DNA, the CDR3 is TGTGCCAGCAGTGAAACAACTAGCGGGAGGGGCACAGATACGCAGTATTTT.

The V call is TRBV9, the J call TRBJ1-2, with D possibly matching TRBD1 (5 bases). Trimming removed 3 bases from V and 8 bases from J, with 11 bases in between. Germline V gene sequence: CDR1 SGDLS, CDR2 YYNGEE. CDR3 length: 12 amino acids. CDR3: CASSGLRGGYTF. DNA of the CDR3: TGTGCCAGCAGCGGACTACGGGGGGGCTACACCTTC.

This clone was counted only a few times. V is TRBV6-5 and J is TRBJ1-1; D uncertain. The germline V gene encodes CDR1 MNHEY and CDR2 SVGAGI. V was pared by 1 base and J by 5 bases, with 8 bases between. This CDR3 contains 13 residues. CDR3 sequence reads: CASSYYGGTEAFF. As DNA, the CDR3 is TGTGCCAGCAGTTACTACGGAGGGACTGAAGCTTTCTTT.

The genes are TRBV21-1 and TRBJ2-2; TRBD1 is taken as the D call from the table, unchecked against the DNA. TRBV21-1 corresponds to a pseudogene. The CDR3 totals 17 residues. CDR3 sequence (DNA): TGTGCCAGCAGCAAAGTTTCTCCGGGACAGGGCACCGGGGAGCTGTTTTTT. Amino acids: CASSKVSPGQGTGELFF.

The chain joins TRBV29-1 to TRBJ1-2; tentative D call: TRBD1 (6 bases). The ends were cut back, 7 bases at V and 8 bases at J, with 23 bases in the middle. Germline CDR1 and CDR2: SQVTM and ANQGSEA. The CDR3 runs to 14 residues. CDR3 bases: TGCAGCGCCTCAACCGGGACAACGAACTCAGGCTACACCTTC. It specifies CSASTGTTNSGYTF.

This chain links TRBV6-6 with TRBJ1-2; no firm D call. CDR3 length equals 14 residues. Looked up from germline, CDR1 is MNHNY and CDR2 is SVGAGI (reference sequence). With 6 bases removed from V and 5 bases from J, the gap between germline ends came to 16 bases. The CDR3 loop reads CASSLGGTVYGYTF. In DNA, the CDR3 is TGTGCCAGCAGCCTCGGAGGAACGGTGTATGGCTACACCTTC.

This clone was detected only once. The V and J genes are TRBV6-1 and TRBJ2-1; 7 nucleotides align to TRBD1. J gave up 9 bases and V 8 bases, and 10 bases lay outside the gene matches. This CDR3 region has 13 residues. In germline, CDR1 is MNHNS, CDR2 SASEGT. The CDR3 is CASVGQVGGEQFF. CDR3 in DNA: TGTGCCAGCGTTGGACAGGTGGGCGGTGAGCAGTTCTTC.

The J gene is TRBJ2-4, the V gene TRBV27; D is perhaps TRBD1 (6 bases). The CDR3 sequence is 15 residues long. V dropped 6 bases and J dropped 6 bases, with 18 bases sitting between them. Germline assignment: CDR1 MNHEY and CDR2 SMNVEV (reference sequence). In nucleotides, the CDR3 is TGTGCCAGCAGGCCAGGGCTAGCCAGGGGAAACATTCAGTACTTC. Translated: CASRPGLARGNIQYF.

The chain employs TRBV27 and TRBJ1-2; tentative D call: TRBD1 (6 bases). Germline CDR1 is MNHEY and CDR2 is SMNVEV (reference sequence). This CDR3 region has 18 residues. The V end lost 4 bases, the J end lost 5 bases, and 26 bases lay between the germline ends. CDR3 DNA: TGTGCCAGCAGTTCCCGGTACGGGACACCTAAGGGGGAATATGGCTACACCTTC. Its translation: CASSSRYGTPKGEYGYTF.

This CDR3 reads CASSQGALVRETQYF. CDR3 in DNA: TGCGCCAGCAGCCAAGGGGCACTGGTACGAGAGACCCAGTACTTC. The V and J genes are TRBV4-1 and TRBJ2-5; D is unclear. V gave up 1 base and J gave up 4 bases, with 13 bases separating them. Germline assignment: CDR1 MGHRA and CDR2 YSYEKL. The CDR3 loop spans 15 amino acids.

In its sample, this clone was seen a few times. Written as DNA, the CDR3 is TGCGCCAGCAGCTTAACAGGGGGCAATCAGCCCCAGCATTTT. Residues: CASSLTGGNQPQHF. The chain uses TRBV5-1 and TRBJ1-5; TRBD1 matches at 7 bases. CDR1 is SGHRS, CDR2 YFSETQ, per germline. The J segment lost 2 bases and the V segment lost 2 bases, leaving 1 base of the junction unmatched. The CDR3 covers 14 residues.

This clone has just a few counts. This chain links TRBV2 with TRBJ1-1, with 7 bases aligning to TRBD1. The CDR3 covers 13 residues. Trimming at V came to 10 bases and at J to 1 base, leaving 6 bases not matched to a gene. Germline loops: CDR1 SNHLY, CDR2 FYNNEI. CDR3 sequence: CATYRDRNTEAFF. The CDR3 nucleotides read TGTGCCACTTACAGGGACAGGAACACTGAAGCTTTCTTT.

V usage is TRBV6-5 and J usage is TRBJ1-5; weak D call: TRBD1 (5 bases). Germline V CDR1 and CDR2: MNHEY, SVGAGI. V dropped 4 bases and J dropped 3 bases, with 10 bases sitting between them. The CDR3 totals 14 residues. The CDR3 protein is CASSFGGNNQPQHF. CDR3 DNA sequence: TGTGCCAGCAGTTTCGGGGGGAACAATCAGCCCCAGCATTTT.

The rearrangement links TRBV27 to TRBJ2-2; D is unclear. Germline lookup yields CDR1 MNHEY and CDR2 SMNVEV (reference sequence). The CDR3 has 13 amino acids. Trimming took off 4 bases at V and 4 bases at J, with 7 bases between the two ends. Written as DNA, the CDR3 is TGTGCCAGCAGTTCTAGTCCCACCGGGGAGCTGTTTTTT. Residues: CASSSSPTGELFF.

This clone turned up a few times. The chain recombines TRBV28 with TRBJ1-4, with a weak D call TRBD1 (6 bases). The germline V and J ends were trimmed by 6 bases and 8 bases, with 16 bases remaining between them. The germline V gene has CDR1 MDHEN and CDR2 SYDVKM. The CDR3 totals 14 residues. The CDR3 spells CASRPTGLGEKLFF. The CDR3 DNA follows: TGTGCCAGCAGACCCACAGGGCTGGGGGAAAAACTGTTTTTT.

This chain joins TRBV4-1 and TRBJ2-3, with 10 bases lining up with TRBD1. V lost 0 bases, J lost 6 bases, and 9 bases stayed unmatched. Germline values: CDR1 MGHRA, CDR2 YSYEKL. CDR3 length: 17 amino acids. CDR3 sequence: CASSQDPTGGALDTQYF. CDR3 bases: TGCGCCAGCAGCCAAGACCCGACAGGGGGCGCGTTGGATACGCAGTATTTT.

In DNA form, the CDR3 reads TGTGCCAGCAGCGTGGAGGGAACCGACCGGGAAGCTTTCTTT. Its translation is CASSVEGTDREAFF. This rearrangement joins TRBV9 to TRBJ1-1; no clear D. Germline V gene data show CDR1 as SGDLS and CDR2 as YYNGEE. The CDR3 spans 14 residues. Between the trimmed V and J ends, which lost 2 bases and 8 bases, there was a span of 16 bases.

The count of this clone is one. A junction boundary mismatches the germline segment, possibly from a read error. This rearrangement joins TRBV7-7 to TRBJ2-3; D is possibly TRBD1 or TRBD2 (6 bases each). The CDR3 is 19 amino acids. Germline CDR1 reads SSHAT; CDR2 reads FNYEAQ (reference sequence). The CDR3 DNA is TGTGCTAGCAGCTTAGCGGAGTCGGGACATCTTCCTAGCACAGATACGCAGTATTTT. It specifies CASSLAESGHLPSTDTQYF.